This T cell receptor (beta chain) originates from a study of shared clonotypes between healthy human individuals. Study summary: Three plates each covered CD4 naive and memory; CD8 naive two, CD8 memory one.

TCRdb's table, derived via immunoSEQ multiplex PCR, lists solely in-frame clones and lacks some. The sample includes over 2,000,000 clones, about 94% seen only once; the top ten take less than 2%. Germline V gene lookup returns CDR1 SGHNT and CDR2 YYREEE (reference sequence). The CDR3 length is 15 residues. The V end was cut by 4 bases, the J end by 7 bases, with 18 bases between. As defined, naive CD8 cells were CD45RO-negative and positively selected for CCR7, with terminally differentiated effector memory CD45RA+ cells excluded. The chain employs TRBV5-4 and TRBJ2-1, with D perhaps matching TRBD1 or TRBD2 (5 bases each). Sequenced: naive CD8+ T cells from PBMCs. The TCR was taken from a man between 18 and 29 years old in good health. Some clones in this sample may be carry-over from other donors' samples. For the CDR3, the DNA is TGTGCCAGCAGCGCCGAGACCGAATGGGGGAATGAGCAGTTCTTC. This codes for CASSAETEWGNEQFF.